The clone carrying this T cell receptor (beta chain) was found many times. Time point in this sample: patch test 1, 2 weeks after DPC sensitization. Treatment described: therapeutic diphenylcyclopropenone sensitization with weekly scalp DPC. The data stem from a study of human T cells and chemical hapten exposure. The CDR3 consists of 13 residues. Unmatched junction bases numbered 5, after V lost 5 bases and J lost 7 bases. Germline V CDR1 and CDR2: SQVTM, ANQGSEA. Via MiXCR, TCRdb re-called the RACE reads, giving one row per CDR3 protein. The sample holds approximately 71,000 distinct CDR3 sequences, approximately 9.8% seen once.

Specimen: whole blood, collected in connection with sensitization to the hapten diphenylcyclopropenone (DPC). The rearrangement joins TRBV29-1 to TRBJ1-4; TRBD1 matches 9 bases. This TCR derives from a woman aged 40 to 50 with alopecia areata. Some clones in this sample may be carry-over from other donors' samples. The CDR3 DNA reads as TGCAGCGTTTCACAGGGGGCGAGTGAAAAACTGTTTTTT. It specifies CSVSQGASEKLFF.